This T cell receptor (beta chain) was retrieved from a study of cytomegalovirus exposure and HLA in healthy donors. Study-level points and caveats: Accurate HLA-A and HLA-B prediction from TCR beta sequences was reported for most subjects.

As to this clone: The antigen remains unidentified.

With 60 Vbeta and 13 Jbeta primers, the PCR was carried out. Sequenced by immunoSEQ multiplex PCR; TCRdb stores in-frame clones only, minus some. The profile covers about 190,000 clones, with 79% appearing a single time and 1.5% to 2% taken by the ten largest. This CDR3 region has 13 residues. Looked up from germline, CDR1 is MNHEY and CDR2 is SVGAGI. J was trimmed by 8 bases and V by 2 bases; bases with no gene match: 0. The clonotype was recovered from a woman aged 18-29 years in good health and CMV-seronegative. The rearrangement uses TRBV6-5 and TRBJ1-3; 10 bases agree with TRBD1. The sample was PBMCs. In DNA form, the CDR3 reads TGTGCCAGCAGTTACGGACAGGGGGACACCATATATTTT. The encoded protein is CASSYGQGDTIYF.